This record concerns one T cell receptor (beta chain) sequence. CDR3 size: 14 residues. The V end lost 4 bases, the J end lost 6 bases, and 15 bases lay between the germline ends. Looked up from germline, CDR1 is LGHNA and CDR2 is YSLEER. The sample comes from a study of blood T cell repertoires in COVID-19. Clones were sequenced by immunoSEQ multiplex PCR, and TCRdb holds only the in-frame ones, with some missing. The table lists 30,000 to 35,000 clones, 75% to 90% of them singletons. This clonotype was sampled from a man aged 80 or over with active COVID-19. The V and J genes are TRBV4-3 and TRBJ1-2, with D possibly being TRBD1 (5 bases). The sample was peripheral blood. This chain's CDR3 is CASSPTNGGDGYTF. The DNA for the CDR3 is TGCGCCAGCAGCCCCACGAACGGGGGTGATGGCTACACCTTC.